Listed below are T cell receptor beta chains from one sample, sequenced in a study of cytomegalovirus exposure and HLA in healthy donors. TCRdb's copy holds only in-frame clones and misses some; the assay was immunoSEQ multiplex PCR. The sample has tens of thousands of clones, more than 55% seen once. Sequencing was done on a sample of PBMCs. These receptors all stem from a woman in her forties or fifties in good health and CMV-seropositive. CDR3s include the opening cysteine and the closing phenylalanine or tryptophan. D genes are given only for firm matches. The size field is filled for only some rows; it gives once, few, many or a size class.

V	D	J	size	CDR3	DNA
TRBV5-1	-	TRBJ2-6	-	CASSLTGLSSGANVLTF	TGCGCCAGCAGCTTGACAGGGCTAAGCTCTGGGGCCAACGTCCTGACTTTC
TRBV7-3	TRBD1	TRBJ2-5	-	CASSLATGPGQETQYF	TGTGCCAGCAGCTTAGCGACAGGGCCGGGGCAAGAGACCCAGTACTTC
TRBV28	-	TRBJ1-1	-	CASSLSLGNTEAFF	TGTGCCAGCAGTTTAAGTCTAGGGAACACTGAAGCTTTCTTT
TRBV5-1	-	TRBJ2-5	-	CASTGDQETQYF	TGCGCCAGCACAGGGGACCAAGAGACCCAGTACTTC
TRBV29-1	TRBD1	TRBJ2-3	-	CSVATGADTDTQYF	TGCAGCGTCGCAACAGGGGCTGATACAGATACGCAGTATTTT
TRBV27	-	TRBJ2-5	-	CASSRQDQETQYF	TGTGCCAGCAGTCGGCAGGACCAAGAGACCCAGTACTTC
TRBV6-5	-	TRBJ2-3	-	CASSYLLNTDTQYF	TGTGCCAGCAGTTACCTACTCAATACAGATACGCAGTATTTT
TRBV6-1	-	TRBJ2-7	few	CASKKSSYEQYF	TGTGCCAGTAAGAAGAGTTCCTACGAGCAGTACTTC
TRBV9	TRBD1	TRBJ2-5	-	CASSVVGTGVETQYF	TGTGCCAGCAGCGTAGTTGGGACAGGGGTCGAGACCCAGTACTTC
TRBV7-8	-	TRBJ2-2	many	CASSFMAGTSRDTGELFF	TGTGCCAGCAGCTTCATGGCTGGGACTTCGAGAGACACCGGGGAGCTGTTTTTT
TRBV5-1	TRBD2	TRBJ2-1	-	CASSLSSGGVYNEQFF	TGCGCCAGCAGCTTGTCTAGCGGGGGGGTTTACAATGAGCAGTTCTTC
TRBV5-6	TRBD1	TRBJ2-2	-	CASSRRGRGDTGELFF	TGTGCCAGCAGCCGCAGGGGGCGAGGTGACACCGGGGAGCTGTTTTTT
TRBV2	-	TRBJ2-7	-	CASTDSIVYEQYF	TGTGCCAGTACCGACAGCATAGTCTACGAGCAGTACTTC
TRBV7-2	-	TRBJ2-7	-	CASSRSYEQYF	TGTGCCAGCAGCCGTTCCTACGAGCAGTACTTC
TRBV5-1	-	TRBJ1-5	-	CASSLGPETGYQPQHF	TGCGCCAGCAGCTTGGGACCGGAGACAGGATATCAGCCCCAGCATTTT
TRBV9	TRBD2	TRBJ2-7	-	CASSVGNSGGDEQYF	TGTGCCAGCAGCGTAGGAAATAGCGGGGGGGACGAGCAGTACTTC
TRBV7-9	TRBD1	TRBJ2-5	few	CASSARGGQGLETQYF	TGTGCCAGCAGCGCAAGGGGCGGACAGGGATTAGAGACCCAGTACTTC